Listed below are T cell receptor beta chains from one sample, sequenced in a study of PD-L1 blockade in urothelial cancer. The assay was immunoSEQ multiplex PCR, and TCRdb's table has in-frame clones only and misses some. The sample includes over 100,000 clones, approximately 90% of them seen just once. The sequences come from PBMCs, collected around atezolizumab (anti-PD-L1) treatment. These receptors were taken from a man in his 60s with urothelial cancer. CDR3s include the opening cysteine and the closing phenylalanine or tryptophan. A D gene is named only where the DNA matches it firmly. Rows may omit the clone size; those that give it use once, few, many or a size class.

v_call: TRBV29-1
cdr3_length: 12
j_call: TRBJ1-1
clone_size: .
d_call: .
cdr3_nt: TGCAGCGTCTCCCCCCAGGGCACTGAAGCTTTCTTT
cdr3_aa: CSVSPQGTEAFF

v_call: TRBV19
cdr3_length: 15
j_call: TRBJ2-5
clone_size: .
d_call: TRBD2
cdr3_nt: TGTGCCAGTAGTCCCAGCGGGGGGGCCCATGAGACCCAGTACTTC
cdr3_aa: CASSPSGGAHETQYF

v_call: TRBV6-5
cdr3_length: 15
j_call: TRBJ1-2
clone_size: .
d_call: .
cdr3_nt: TGTGCCAGCAGTCACGGACTCCCAGCTAACTATGGCTACACCTTC
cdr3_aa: CASSHGLPANYGYTF

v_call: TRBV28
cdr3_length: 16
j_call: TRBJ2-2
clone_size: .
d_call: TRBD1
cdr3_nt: TGTGCCAGCAGTTTGGCATACAGGGGGCGCACCGGGGAGCTGTTTTTT
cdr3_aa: CASSLAYRGRTGELFF

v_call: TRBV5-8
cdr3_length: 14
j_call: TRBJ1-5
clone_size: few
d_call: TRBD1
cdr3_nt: TGTGCCAGCAGCCGGGGACAGGGCGATCAGCCCCAGCATTTT
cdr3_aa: CASSRGQGDQPQHF

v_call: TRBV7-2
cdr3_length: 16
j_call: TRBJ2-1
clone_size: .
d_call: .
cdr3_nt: TGTGCCAGCAGCTTAGCGGGCCGGGAACAATACAATGAGCAGTTCTTC
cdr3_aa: CASSLAGREQYNEQFF

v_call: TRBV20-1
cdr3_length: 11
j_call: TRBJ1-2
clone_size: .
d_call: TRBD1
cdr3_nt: TGCAGTGTCGGGACAGCTTATGGCTACACCTTC
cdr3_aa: CSVGTAYGYTF

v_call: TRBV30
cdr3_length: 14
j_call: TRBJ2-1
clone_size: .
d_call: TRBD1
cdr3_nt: TGTGCCTGTGGGACAGGGGTCAGGGGCAATGAGCAGTTCTTC
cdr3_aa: CACGTGVRGNEQFF

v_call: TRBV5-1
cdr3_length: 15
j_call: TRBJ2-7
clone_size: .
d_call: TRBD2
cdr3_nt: TGCGCCAGCAGCATCCTAGCGGGGGACTCCTACGAGCAGTACTTC
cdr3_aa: CASSILAGDSYEQYF

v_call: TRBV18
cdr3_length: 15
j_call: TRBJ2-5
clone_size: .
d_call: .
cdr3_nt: TGTGCCAGCTCACCCAAACGACAGAGCCAAGAGACCCAGTACTTC
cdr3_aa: CASSPKRQSQETQYF

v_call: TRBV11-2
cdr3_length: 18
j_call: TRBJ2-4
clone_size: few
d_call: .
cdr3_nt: TGTGCCAGCAGCTATTCCTCCCTTCCTTGGAGGGGCCAAAACATTCAGTACTTC
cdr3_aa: CASSYSSLPWRGQNIQYF

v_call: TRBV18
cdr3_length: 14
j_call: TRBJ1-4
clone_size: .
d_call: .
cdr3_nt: TGTGCCAGCTCACCACCGGTAGGACAGGAAAAACTGTTTTTT
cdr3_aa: CASSPPVGQEKLFF

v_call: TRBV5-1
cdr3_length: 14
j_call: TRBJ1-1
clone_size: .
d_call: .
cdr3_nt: TGCGCCAGCAGCTTGGAGACAGCGAACACTGAAGCTTTCTTT
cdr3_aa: CASSLETANTEAFF

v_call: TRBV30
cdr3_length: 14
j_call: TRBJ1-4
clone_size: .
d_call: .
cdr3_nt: TGTGCCTGGGCCATCGGCCGCGAGGGCGAAAAACTGTTTTTT
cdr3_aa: CAWAIGREGEKLFF

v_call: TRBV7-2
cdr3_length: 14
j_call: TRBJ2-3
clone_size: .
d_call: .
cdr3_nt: TGTGCCAGCAGCTTAGAAGGGGGAACAGATACGCAGTATTTT
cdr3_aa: CASSLEGGTDTQYF

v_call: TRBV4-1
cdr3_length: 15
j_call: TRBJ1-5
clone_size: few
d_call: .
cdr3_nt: TGCGCCAGCAGCCAACAGGGTTATAGCAATCAGCCCCAGCATTTT
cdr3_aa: CASSQQGYSNQPQHF

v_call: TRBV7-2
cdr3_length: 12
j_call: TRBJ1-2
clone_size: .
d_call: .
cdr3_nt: TGTGCCAGCAGCTTATCCGGGGATCGCTACACCTTC
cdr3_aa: CASSLSGDRYTF

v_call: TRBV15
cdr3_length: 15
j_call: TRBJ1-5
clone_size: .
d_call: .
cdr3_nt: TGTGCCACCAGCAGAGGCCGGTCCGGGAATCAGCCCCAGCATTTT
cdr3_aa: CATSRGRSGNQPQHF

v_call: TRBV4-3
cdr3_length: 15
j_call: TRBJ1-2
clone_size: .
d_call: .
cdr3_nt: TGCGCCAGCAGCCAAGAGGAGACGCGCTCGTATGGCTACACCTTC
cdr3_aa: CASSQEETRSYGYTF

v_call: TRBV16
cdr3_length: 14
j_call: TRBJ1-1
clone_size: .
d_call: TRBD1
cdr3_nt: TGTGCCAGCAGCCAATCGGGACAGCCAACTGAAGCTTTCTTT
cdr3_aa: CASSQSGQPTEAFF

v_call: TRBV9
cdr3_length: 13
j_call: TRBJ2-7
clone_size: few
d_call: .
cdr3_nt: TGTGCCAGCAGCGTAGCCGACACCTACGAGCAGTACTTC
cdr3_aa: CASSVADTYEQYF

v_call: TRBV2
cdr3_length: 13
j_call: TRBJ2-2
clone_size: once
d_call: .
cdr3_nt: TGTGCCAGCAGCTCTGAGTCCACCGGGGAGCTGTTTTTT
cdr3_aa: CASSSESTGELFF

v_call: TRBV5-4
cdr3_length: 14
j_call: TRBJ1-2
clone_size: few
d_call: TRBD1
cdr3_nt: TGTGCCAGCAGCCGGGGACAGGGGGCTGAGGTCTACACCTTC
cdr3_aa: CASSRGQGAEVYTF

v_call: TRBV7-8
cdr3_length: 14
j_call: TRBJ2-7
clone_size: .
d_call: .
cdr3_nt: TGTGCCAGCAGCGCCCGGGACAACTCCTACGAGCAGTACTTC
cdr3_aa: CASSARDNSYEQYF

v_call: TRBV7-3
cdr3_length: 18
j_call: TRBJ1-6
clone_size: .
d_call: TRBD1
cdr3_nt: TGTGCCAGCAGGGGGACAGGGGGTTCAGTAAGTATTAATTCACCCCTCCACTTT
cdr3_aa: CASRGTGGSVSINSPLHF

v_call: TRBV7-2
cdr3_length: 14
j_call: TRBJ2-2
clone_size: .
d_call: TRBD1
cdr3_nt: TGTGCCAGCAGCAAAGACAGGGGGACCGGGGAGCTGTTTTTT
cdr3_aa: CASSKDRGTGELFF

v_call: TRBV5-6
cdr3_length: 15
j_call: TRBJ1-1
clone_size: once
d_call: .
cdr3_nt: TGTGCCAGCAGTAACTTGGCAGGCCGGAACACTGAAGCTTTCTTT
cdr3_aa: CASSNLAGRNTEAFF

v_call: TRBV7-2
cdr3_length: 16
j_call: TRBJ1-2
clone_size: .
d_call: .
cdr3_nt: TGTGCCAGCAGCTTAGATTCCCAGCGAACCACCTATGGCTACACCTTC
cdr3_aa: CASSLDSQRTTYGYTF

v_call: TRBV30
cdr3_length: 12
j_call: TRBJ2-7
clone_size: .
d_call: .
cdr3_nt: TGTGCCTGGAGTGTAGGGGGCTACGAGCAGTACTTC
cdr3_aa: CAWSVGGYEQYF

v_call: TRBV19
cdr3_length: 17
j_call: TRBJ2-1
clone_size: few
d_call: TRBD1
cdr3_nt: TGTGCCAGTAGTAGGGGAAGCCGGGACAGGGGGCCCAATGAGCAGTTCTTC
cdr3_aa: CASSRGSRDRGPNEQFF

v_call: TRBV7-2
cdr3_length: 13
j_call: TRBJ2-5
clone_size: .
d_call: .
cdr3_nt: TGTGCCAGCAGCCCTACCCCGGGGGAGACCCAGTACTTC
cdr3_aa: CASSPTPGETQYF

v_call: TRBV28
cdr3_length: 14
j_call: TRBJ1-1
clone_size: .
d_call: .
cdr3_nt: TGTGCCAGCAGCAATTCCGGGGGGAACACTGAAGCTTTCTTT
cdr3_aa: CASSNSGGNTEAFF

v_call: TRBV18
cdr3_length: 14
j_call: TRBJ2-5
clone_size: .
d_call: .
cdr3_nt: TGTGCCAGCTCACCACGAGACAGGCAAGAGACCCAGTACTTC
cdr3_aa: CASSPRDRQETQYF

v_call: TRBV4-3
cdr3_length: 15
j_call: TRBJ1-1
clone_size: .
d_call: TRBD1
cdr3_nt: TGCGCCAGCAGCCAAGGCAGGGGGCGGGACACTGAAGCTTTCTTT
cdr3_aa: CASSQGRGRDTEAFF

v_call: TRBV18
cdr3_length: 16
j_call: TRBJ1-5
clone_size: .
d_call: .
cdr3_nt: TGTGCCAGCTCACCGGACAGAGTTTATAGCAATCAGCCCCAGCATTTT
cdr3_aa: CASSPDRVYSNQPQHF

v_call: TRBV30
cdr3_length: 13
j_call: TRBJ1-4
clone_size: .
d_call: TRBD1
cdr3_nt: TGTGCCTGGAGGGCCGGAGGGGGCGAAAAACTGTTTTTT
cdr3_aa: CAWRAGGGEKLFF

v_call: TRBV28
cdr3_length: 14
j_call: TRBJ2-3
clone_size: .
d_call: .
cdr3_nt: TGTGCCAGCCGCAGTTACGGGTTCACAGATACGCAGTATTTT
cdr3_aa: CASRSYGFTDTQYF